One and the same sample provided the 30 T cell receptor beta chains below, sequenced in a study of T cell responses to AZD1222 COVID-19 vaccine. Libraries were prepared by immunoSEQ multiplex PCR; TCRdb keeps only in-frame clonotypes and omits some of them. The sample contains 200,000 or so clones, 90% of which appear only once. This specimen consisted of peripheral blood, obtained on day 0 of AZD1222 vaccination. These receptors were obtained from an adult in good health.

This sequence joins TRBV11-2 and TRBJ2-7; weak D call: TRBD2 (5 bases). CDR3 size: 13 residues. The V end was cut by 0 bases, the J end by 6 bases, with 9 bases between. CDR1 and CDR2 (germline): SGHAT, FQNNGV. CDR3 in amino acids: CASSLEREGEQYF. The CDR3 nucleotides read TGTGCCAGCAGCTTAGAGAGGGAAGGCGAGCAGTACTTC. Drawing the rest from reference TRBV11-2 and TRBJ2-7, the complete variable domain is EAGVAQSPRYKIIEKRQSVAFWCNPISGHATLYWYQQILGQGPKLLIQFQNNGVVDDSQLPKDRFSAERLKGVDSTLKIQPAKLEDSAVYLCASSLEREGEQYFGPGTRLTVT.

V usage is TRBV28 and J usage is TRBJ2-7, with TRBD2 matching 12 bases. CDR1 and CDR2 (germline): MDHEN, SYDVKM. Trimming took 9 bases from V and 5 from J; bases not matched to a gene: 8. The CDR3 consists of 14 residues. DNA for the CDR3: TGTGCCAGTCAGACTAGCGGGAGCATCCACGAGCAGTACTTC. As protein: CASQTSGSIHEQYF.

The rearrangement links TRBV7-2 to TRBJ2-3; 10 positions match TRBD2. The CDR3 spans 18 residues. J gave up 0 bases and V 3 bases, and 9 bases lay outside the gene matches. Germline V CDR1 and CDR2: SGHTA, FQGNSA. The chain's CDR3 is CASSLNVRTSGSTDTQYF. The CDR3, as DNA: TGTGCCAGCAGCTTGAACGTAAGGACTAGCGGTAGCACAGATACGCAGTATTTT.

This chain joins TRBV2 and TRBJ1-5; D may be TRBD1 (5 bases). Germline values: CDR1 SNHLY, CDR2 FYNNEI. The CDR3 is 15 residues long. Trimming pared 4 bases from V and 3 bases from J, leaving 13 bases between. CDR3 DNA sequence: TGTGCCAGCAGTGTACTATCAGGGACCAATCAGCCCCAGCATTTT. This sequence encodes CASSVLSGTNQPQHF.

The CDR3 DNA follows: TGTGCCAGCAGTGAAGGGACACAAAGGGGCTATGGCTACACCTTC. It is translated as CASSEGTQRGYGYTF. The rearrangement uses TRBV6-1 and TRBJ1-2; D might be TRBD1 (5 bases). The CDR3 sequence is 15 residues long. Germline CDR1 is MNHNS and CDR2 is SASEGT. Trimming took off 1 base at V and 4 bases at J, with 13 bases between the two ends.

CDR3 residues: CASSWAPGAIYEQYF. CDR3 sequence (DNA): TGTGCCAGCAGTTGGGCGCCAGGGGCCATCTACGAGCAGTACTTC. The genes are TRBV28 and TRBJ2-7; maybe TRBD1 (6 bases). Trimming pared 4 bases from V and 3 bases from J, leaving 16 bases between. Germline CDR1 MDHEN, CDR2 SYDVKM. This CDR3 comprises 15 residues.

The chain employs TRBV3-1 (or the pseudogene TRBV3-2) and TRBJ1-5; 8 bases match TRBD1. Trimming at V came to 1 base and at J to 2 bases, leaving 1 base not matched to a gene. The CDR3 runs 15 residues. Germline assignment: CDR1 LGHDT and CDR2 YNNKEL (reference sequence). CDR3 DNA sequence: TGTGCCAGCAGCCAAGGGACAGGGCGCAATCAGCCCCAGCATTTT. Translated, it gives CASSQGTGRNQPQHF.

The chain combines TRBV10-2 with TRBJ1-5, with D possibly being TRBD1 (6 bases). The V gene lost 5 bases and the J gene lost 7 bases, with 15 bases spanning the gap. This CDR3 is 14 amino acids long. Germline lookup yields CDR1 WSHSY and CDR2 SAAADI. CDR3 residues: CASSRGRQGQPQHF. DNA for the CDR3: TGCGCCAGCAGTAGGGGAAGGCAGGGGCAGCCCCAGCATTTT.

The genes are TRBV28 and TRBJ2-3; D ambiguous. The CDR3 totals 11 residues. CDR1 is MDHEN and CDR2 is SYDVKM in the germline V gene. V was shortened by 6 bases and J by 5 bases, with 6 bases between the two germline ends. Written as DNA, the CDR3 is TGTGCCAGCAGCCCGAGAGATACGCAGTATTTT. It translates to CASSPRDTQYF.

The rearrangement uses TRBV30 and TRBJ1-6; D is unresolved. Between the trimmed V and J ends, which lost 0 bases and 7 bases, there was a span of 4 bases. CDR1 and CDR2 from the germline V gene are GTSNPN and SVGIG (reference sequence). This CDR3 comprises 12 residues. CDR3: CAWSVTNSPLHF. CDR3 nucleotide sequence: TGTGCCTGGAGTGTAACCAATTCACCCCTCCACTTT.

This chain joins TRBV3-1 (or the pseudogene TRBV3-2) and TRBJ1-6, with a possible D match to TRBD1 (5 bases). V lost 4 bases and J 6 bases, leaving 10 bases between the germline ends. The germline CDR1 and CDR2 sequences are LGHDT and YNNKEL (reference sequence). This CDR3 has 14 residues. Here the CDR3 reads CASSRDRVNSPLHF. Written as DNA, the CDR3 is TGTGCCAGCAGCCGGGACCGGGTTAATTCACCCCTCCACTTT.

The rearrangement links TRBV5-1 to TRBJ1-2; possible D gene TRBD1, 6 bases. This CDR3 spans 14 amino acids. Germline CDR1 and CDR2: SGHRS and YFSETQ. Deletions cut 4 bases from V and 4 bases from J, with 14 bases between. CDR3 sequence: CASSPDRISYGYTF. CDR3 coding DNA: TGCGCCAGCAGCCCAGACAGGATATCCTATGGCTACACCTTC.

The gene calls are TRBV27 and TRBJ2-7; D perhaps matches TRBD2 (6 bases). Trimming cost V 6 bases and J 4 bases, with 22 bases left between them. Germline CDR1 reads MNHEY; CDR2 reads SMNVEV (reference sequence). The CDR3 has 16 amino acids. The CDR3: CASRWGIVGGSYEQYF. DNA of the CDR3: TGTGCCAGCAGATGGGGAATAGTGGGAGGCTCGTACGAGCAGTACTTC.

The rearrangement uses TRBV18 and TRBJ1-2; 9 positions match TRBD1. Germline V lookup: CDR1 KGHSH, CDR2 LQKENI. The CDR3 is made up of 16 amino acids. Germline trimming cut 1 base from V and 0 bases from J; bases unmatched to any gene: 3. The CDR3 spells CASSPQGQGTNYGYTF. The CDR3 DNA sequence: TGTGCCAGCTCACCACAGGGACAGGGTACTAACTATGGCTACACCTTC.

The rearrangement joins TRBV10-1 to TRBJ2-5, with 15 bases identical to TRBD2. Germline V gene data show CDR1 as WNHNN and CDR2 as SYGVQD (reference sequence). The CDR3 sequence is 17 residues long. Losses at the gene ends were 2 bases for V and 4 bases for J; bases not matched to a gene: 5. CDR3 protein: CASSERTSGGVRETQYF. Here the CDR3 DNA reads TGCGCCAGCAGTGAGAGGACTAGCGGGGGGGTGCGAGAGACCCAGTACTTC.

J is TRBJ2-5 and V is TRBV3-1 (or the pseudogene TRBV3-2); 7 bases fit TRBD2. The CDR3 sequence is 13 residues long. Per the germline V gene, CDR1 is LGHDT and CDR2 is YNNKEL (reference sequence). V lost 1 base to trimming and J lost 5 bases; unmatched junction nucleotides: 1. DNA for the CDR3: TGTGCCAGCAGCCAAGGACTAGCCGAGACCCAGTACTTC. Translation gives CASSQGLAETQYF.

The rearrangement links TRBV20-1 to TRBJ1-1; no reliable D call. The germline V and J ends were trimmed by 6 bases and 3 bases, with 8 bases remaining between them. The CDR3 covers 11 residues. The germline V gene has CDR1 DFQATT and CDR2 SNEGSKA (reference sequence). CDR3 coding DNA: TGCAGTGCACACTCGTACACTGAAGCTTTCTTT. It specifies CSAHSYTEAFF.

The J gene is TRBJ1-2, the V gene TRBV7-2; 7 bases match TRBD1. The germline CDR1 and CDR2 sequences are SGHTA and FQGNSA. This CDR3 comprises 16 residues. After removal of 1 base from V and 2 bases from J, the junction contained 7 bases not matched to a gene. This CDR3 reads CASSLVVTGSNYGYTF. The CDR3 bases are TGTGCCAGCAGCTTAGTGGTGACAGGGAGCAACTATGGCTACACCTTC.

The chain links TRBV19 to TRBJ2-5, with 11 bases identical to TRBD2. The CDR3 extends over 15 amino acids. J gave up 7 bases and V 5 bases, and 9 bases lay outside the gene matches. Germline loops: CDR1 LNHDA, CDR2 SQIVND (reference sequence). The DNA of the CDR3 is TGTGCCAGTAGTCCGGGGACTAGCGGAGGGGGGACCCAGTACTTC. Its protein product is CASSPGTSGGGTQYF.

The genes are TRBV7-2 and TRBJ1-2, with D perhaps matching TRBD1 (6 bases). The V gene's germline CDR1 is SGHTA and CDR2 FQGNSA. Trimming took off 7 bases at V and 8 bases at J, with 17 bases between the two ends. The CDR3 contains 13 residues. As DNA, the CDR3 is TGTGCCAGCAAACCGGGGGCTTCTAGGGGCTACACCTTC. Translating it yields CASKPGASRGYTF.

V and J are TRBV18 and TRBJ1-5, with D possibly matching TRBD1 (6 bases). CDR3 length: 18 amino acids. Between the trimmed V and J ends, which lost 0 bases and 2 bases, there was a span of 17 bases. Germline V CDR1 and CDR2: KGHSH, LQKENI. CDR3 coding DNA: TGTGCCAGCTCACCACCGCAGGGTGGAAGGGGGGGCAATCAGCCCCAGCATTTT. Translation: CASSPPQGGRGGNQPQHF.

CDR3 nucleotide sequence: TGTGCCAGCTCACCACGCGGGAGGGAGACCCAGTACTTC. Residues: CASSPRGRETQYF. The chain carries TRBV18 and TRBJ2-5; TRBD2 matches at 8 bases. Germline loops: CDR1 KGHSH, CDR2 LQKENI. This CDR3 comprises 13 residues. The trim removed 1 base at V and 5 bases at J, leaving 0 bases unmatched.

V gene TRBV25-1 combines with J gene TRBJ2-7; 8 positions match TRBD1. V was pared by 4 bases and J by 0 bases, with 2 bases of the junction left unmatched. Germline-derived CDR1 and CDR2 are MGHDK and SYGVNS. The CDR3 length is 14 residues. The CDR3 loop reads CASSGQGSSYEQYF. DNA for the CDR3: TGTGCCAGCAGTGGACAGGGGAGCTCCTACGAGCAGTACTTC.

The sample holds a few counts of this clone. V usage is TRBV7-3 and J usage is TRBJ1-1, with TRBD1 as a possible D gene (5 bases). V lost 2 bases, J lost 1 base, and 11 bases lay in between. Per germline, CDR1 SGHTA and CDR2 FQGTGA. This CDR3 has 15 amino acids. CDR3 sequence reads: CASSLGGAGNTEAFF. The CDR3, as DNA: TGTGCCAGCAGCTTAGGCGGGGCGGGGAACACTGAAGCTTTCTTT.

This clone was seen a few times. This chain joins TRBV7-9 and TRBJ2-7; the D gene could be TRBD1 or TRBD2 (5 bases each). Trimming shortened V by 0 bases and J by 4 bases, and 10 bases separated the two germline ends. Germline CDR1 SEHNR, CDR2 FQNEAQ (reference sequence). This CDR3 spans 14 amino acids. As DNA, the CDR3 is TGTGCCAGCAGCTTAGCGGGGGTATTATACGAGCAGTACTTC. Amino acid sequence: CASSLAGVLYEQYF.

V is TRBV21-1 and J is TRBJ2-7; TRBD1, as called in the table, went unchecked against the DNA. TRBV21-1 is listed as a pseudogene. The CDR3 sequence is 18 residues long. CDR3 protein: CASSKATRAAGLGYEQYF. CDR3 in DNA: TGTGCCAGCAGCAAAGCGACTCGGGCGGCAGGGCTTGGATACGAGCAGTACTTC.

In its sample, this clone was seen once. The chain links TRBV19 to TRBJ1-2, with no clear D. This CDR3 region has 12 residues. Germline CDR1 reads LNHDA; CDR2 reads SQIVND (reference sequence). Trimming removed 4 bases from V and 4 bases from J, with 7 bases in between. Written as DNA, the CDR3 is TGTGCCAGTAGTAGAGGCTCCTATGGCTACACCTTC. Protein product: CASSRGSYGYTF.

CDR3 region: CATPEPGQSYNSPLHF. The CDR3 nucleotides read TGTGCCACCCCCGAACCGGGACAGAGCTATAATTCACCCCTCCACTTT. V and J are TRBV7-9 and TRBJ1-6; 7 nucleotides agree with TRBD1. The V gene's germline CDR1 is SEHNR and CDR2 FQNEAQ (reference sequence). The CDR3 sequence is 16 residues long. Losses at the gene ends were 10 bases for V and 3 bases for J; bases not matched to a gene: 12.

J is TRBJ1-1 and V is TRBV6-5; D ambiguous. The CDR3 loop spans 14 amino acids. Germline values: CDR1 MNHEY, CDR2 SVGAGI. Trimming took 0 bases from V and 1 from J, leaving 6 bases between them. The chain's CDR3 is CASSYSISNTEAFF. The CDR3 DNA sequence: TGTGCCAGCAGTTACTCGATATCGAACACTGAAGCTTTCTTT.

This clone was seen only once. The J gene is TRBJ2-1, the V gene TRBV5-1; D is perhaps TRBD1 (5 bases). The germline V gene has CDR1 SGHRS and CDR2 YFSETQ. Trimming stripped 0 bases from V and 1 base from J, with 8 bases between. The CDR3 loop spans 15 amino acids. The CDR3 nucleotides read TGCGCCAGCAGCTTGGTGGCAGGGTCCTACAATGAGCAGTTCTTC. Amino acid sequence: CASSLVAGSYNEQFF. Full variable domain (rest looked up from reference TRBV5-1 and TRBJ2-1): KAGVTQTPRYLIKTRGQQVTLSCSPISGHRSVSWYQQTPGQGLQFLFEYFSETQRNKGNFPGRFSGRQFSNSRSEMNVSTLELGDSALYLCASSLVAGSYNEQFFGPGTRLTVL.